This TCR beta chain was recorded in a study of blood T cell repertoires in COVID-19. Study information: The samples span acute and convalescent COVID-19 from the United States, Italy and Spain.

The germline V gene encodes CDR1 SGHAT and CDR2 FQNNGV. V was clipped by 3 bases and J by 9 bases, with 15 bases between them. The CDR3 totals 13 residues. The assay was immunoSEQ multiplex PCR, and TCRdb's table has in-frame clones only and misses some. The table has a few hundred thousand clones, around nine tenths seen once. The chain links TRBV11-2 to TRBJ2-7; D is uncertain. Sequencing input: PBMCs or T cells enriched from blood (not recorded which). The clonotype was recovered from a woman aged 40 to 50 who had recovered from COVID-19. The CDR3 sequence: CASSFLVRLGQYF. In nucleotides, the CDR3 is TGTGCCAGCAGCTTCCTTGTGCGACTGGGGCAGTACTTC.